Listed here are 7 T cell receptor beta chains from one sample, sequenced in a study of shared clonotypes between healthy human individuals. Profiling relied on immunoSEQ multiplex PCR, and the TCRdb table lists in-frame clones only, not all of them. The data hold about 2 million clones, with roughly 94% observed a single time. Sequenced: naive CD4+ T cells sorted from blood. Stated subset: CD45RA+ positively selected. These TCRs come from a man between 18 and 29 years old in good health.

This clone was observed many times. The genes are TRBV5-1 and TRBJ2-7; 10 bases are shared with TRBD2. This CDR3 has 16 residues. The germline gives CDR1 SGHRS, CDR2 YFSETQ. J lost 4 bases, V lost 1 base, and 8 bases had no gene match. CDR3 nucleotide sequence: TGCGCCAGCAGCTTGTTCCTAGCGGGGGAAGTTTACGAGCAGTACTTC. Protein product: CASSLFLAGEVYEQYF.

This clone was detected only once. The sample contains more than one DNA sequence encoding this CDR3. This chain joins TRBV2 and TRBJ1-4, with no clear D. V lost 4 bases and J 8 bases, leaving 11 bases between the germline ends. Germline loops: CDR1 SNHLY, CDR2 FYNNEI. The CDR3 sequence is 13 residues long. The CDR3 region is CASSGGPREKLFF. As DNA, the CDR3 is TGTGCCAGCAGTGGAGGCCCCAGGGAAAAACTGTTTTTT.

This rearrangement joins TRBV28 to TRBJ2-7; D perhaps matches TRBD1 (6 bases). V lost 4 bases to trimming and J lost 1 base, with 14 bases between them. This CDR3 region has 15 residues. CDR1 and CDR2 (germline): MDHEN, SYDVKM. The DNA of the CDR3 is TGTGCCAGCAGTTACCAGACAGGCGCTTCCTACGAGCAGTACTTC. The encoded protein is CASSYQTGASYEQYF.

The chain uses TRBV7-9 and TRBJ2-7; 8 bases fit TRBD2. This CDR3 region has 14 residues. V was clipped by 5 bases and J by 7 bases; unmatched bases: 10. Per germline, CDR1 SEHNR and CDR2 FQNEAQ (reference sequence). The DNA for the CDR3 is TGTGCCAGCAGCCCTACGGGAGGGTTCGGGGAGCAGTACTTC. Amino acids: CASSPTGGFGEQYF. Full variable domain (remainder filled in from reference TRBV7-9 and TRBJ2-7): DTGVSQNPRHKITKRGQNVTFRCDPISEHNRLYWYRQTLGQGPEFLTYFQNEAQLEKSRLLSDRFSAERPKGSFSTLEIQRTEQGDSAMYLCASSPTGGFGEQYFGPGTRLTVT.

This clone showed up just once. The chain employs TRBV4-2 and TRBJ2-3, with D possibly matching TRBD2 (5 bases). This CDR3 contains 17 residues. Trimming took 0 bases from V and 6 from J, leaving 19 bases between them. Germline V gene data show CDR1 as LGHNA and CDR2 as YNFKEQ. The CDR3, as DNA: TGTGCCAGCAGCCAAGATCCGGGGAGTAGCCTTGGGGATACGCAGTATTTT. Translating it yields CASSQDPGSSLGDTQYF.

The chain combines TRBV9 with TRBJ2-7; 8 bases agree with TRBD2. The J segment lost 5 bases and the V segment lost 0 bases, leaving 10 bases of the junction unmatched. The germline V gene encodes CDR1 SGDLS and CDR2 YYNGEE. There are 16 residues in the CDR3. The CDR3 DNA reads TGTGCCAGCAGCGTAGGTGGAGCGGGAGCTTTTAACGAGCAGTACTTC. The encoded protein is CASSVGGAGAFNEQYF.

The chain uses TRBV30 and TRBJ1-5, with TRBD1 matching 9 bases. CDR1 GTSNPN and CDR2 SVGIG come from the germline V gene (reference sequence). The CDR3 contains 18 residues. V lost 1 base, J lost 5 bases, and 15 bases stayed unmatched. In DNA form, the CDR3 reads TGTGCCTGGAGTGGGGGGAAACTTCCGGACAGGGGACATCAGCCCCAGCATTTT. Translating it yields CAWSGGKLPDRGHQPQHF.